This T cell receptor beta chain was documented in a study of T cell responses to AZD1222 COVID-19 vaccine. Study-wide findings and caveats: Among spike-specific TCRs, nearly half reportedly target unmutated variant regions.

Comment on this clone: Its antigen is undetermined.

With 8 bases removed from V and 4 bases from J, the gap between germline ends came to 6 bases. This CDR3 comprises 11 residues. From germline, CDR1 is KGHDR and CDR2 SFDVKD. Some clones are missing from TCRdb's copy, which holds only in-frame ones; the method was immunoSEQ multiplex PCR. The sample gives about 110,000 clones, around 92% of which show up once; approximately 8% is in the top ten. The TCR was taken from an adult in good health. The material was peripheral blood, obtained on day 0 of AZD1222 vaccination. The rearrangement joins TRBV24-1 to TRBJ2-3; D ambiguous. CDR3 sequence: CATMQADTQYF. Here the CDR3 DNA reads TGTGCCACCATGCAGGCAGATACGCAGTATTTT.